This TCR beta chain was sequenced during a study of technical replicates of blood from a handful of donors. Germline V gene sequence: CDR1 MDHEN, CDR2 SYDVKM. The CDR3 length is 11 residues. Some clones are missing from TCRdb's copy, which holds only in-frame ones; the method was immunoSEQ multiplex PCR. The sample shows 60,000 to 90,000 clones, 95% to 97% of them seen only once. A word on this clone: The junction shows a germline mismatch at one end, possibly a read error.

The gene calls are TRBV28 and TRBJ1-1; 9 nucleotides match TRBD1. The sequenced material came from T cells isolated from PBMCs. The TCR comes from a human donor in good health. CDR3 in amino acids: CASRLGQGTLF. The CDR3 DNA sequence: TGTGCCAGCAGACTCGGACAGGGGACGCTCTTT.